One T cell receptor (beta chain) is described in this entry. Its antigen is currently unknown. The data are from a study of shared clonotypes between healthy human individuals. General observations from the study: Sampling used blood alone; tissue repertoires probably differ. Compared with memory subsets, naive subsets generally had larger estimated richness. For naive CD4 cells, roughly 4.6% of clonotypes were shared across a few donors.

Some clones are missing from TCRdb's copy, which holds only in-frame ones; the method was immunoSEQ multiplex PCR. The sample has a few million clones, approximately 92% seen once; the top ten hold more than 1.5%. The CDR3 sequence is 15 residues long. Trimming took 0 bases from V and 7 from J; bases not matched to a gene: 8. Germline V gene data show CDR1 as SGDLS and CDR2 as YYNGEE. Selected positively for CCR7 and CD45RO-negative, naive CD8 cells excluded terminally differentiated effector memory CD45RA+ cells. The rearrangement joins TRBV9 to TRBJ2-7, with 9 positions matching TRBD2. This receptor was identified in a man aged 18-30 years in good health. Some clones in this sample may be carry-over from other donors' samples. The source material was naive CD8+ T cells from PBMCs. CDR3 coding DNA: TGTGCCAGCAGCGTAGGGGCTAGCGGGATAGGTGAGCAGTACTTC. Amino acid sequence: CASSVGASGIGEQYF.